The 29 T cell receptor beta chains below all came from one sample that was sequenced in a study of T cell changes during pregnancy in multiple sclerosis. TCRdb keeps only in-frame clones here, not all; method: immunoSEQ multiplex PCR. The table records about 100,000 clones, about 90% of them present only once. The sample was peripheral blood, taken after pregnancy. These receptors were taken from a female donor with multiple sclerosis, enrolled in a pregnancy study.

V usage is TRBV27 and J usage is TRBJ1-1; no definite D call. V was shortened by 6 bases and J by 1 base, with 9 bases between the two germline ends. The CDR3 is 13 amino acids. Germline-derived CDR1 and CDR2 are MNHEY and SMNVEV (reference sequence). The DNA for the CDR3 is TGTGCCAGCAGCGACGACTGGAACACTGAAGCTTTCTTT. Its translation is CASSDDWNTEAFF.

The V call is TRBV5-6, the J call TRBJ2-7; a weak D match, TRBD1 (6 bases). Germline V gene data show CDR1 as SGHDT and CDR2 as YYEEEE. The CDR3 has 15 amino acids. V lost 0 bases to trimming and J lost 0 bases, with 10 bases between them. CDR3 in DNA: TGTGCCAGCAGCTTGGCACAGGGAATCTCCTACGAGCAGTACTTC. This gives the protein CASSLAQGISYEQYF.

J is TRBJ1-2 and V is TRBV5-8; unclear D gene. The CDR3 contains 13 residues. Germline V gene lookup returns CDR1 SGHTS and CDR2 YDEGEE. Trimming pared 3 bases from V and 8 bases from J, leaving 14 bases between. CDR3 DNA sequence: TGTGCCAGCAGCTCCCCACCGATCGCGGGCTACACCTTC. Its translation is CASSSPPIAGYTF.

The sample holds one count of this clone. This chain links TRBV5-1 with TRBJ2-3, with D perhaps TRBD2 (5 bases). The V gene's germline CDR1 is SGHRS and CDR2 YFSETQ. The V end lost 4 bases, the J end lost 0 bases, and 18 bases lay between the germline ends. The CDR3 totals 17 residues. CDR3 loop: CASSGNEGELSTDTQYF. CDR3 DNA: TGCGCCAGCAGCGGTAATGAGGGCGAACTTAGCACAGATACGCAGTATTTT.

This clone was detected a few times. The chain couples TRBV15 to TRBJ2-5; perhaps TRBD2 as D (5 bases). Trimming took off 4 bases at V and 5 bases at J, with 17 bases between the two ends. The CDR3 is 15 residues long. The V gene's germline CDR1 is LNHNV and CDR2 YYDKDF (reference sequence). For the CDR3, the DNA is TGTGCCACCAGCACTCCTGGCGGGCCGGGGGAGACCCAGTACTTC. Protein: CATSTPGGPGETQYF.

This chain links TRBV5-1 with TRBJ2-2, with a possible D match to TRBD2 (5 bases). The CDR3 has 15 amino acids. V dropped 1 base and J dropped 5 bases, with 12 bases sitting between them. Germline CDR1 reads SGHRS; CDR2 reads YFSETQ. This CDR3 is CASSLKGGGTGELFF. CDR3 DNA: TGCGCCAGCAGCTTGAAAGGAGGTGGGACCGGGGAGCTGTTTTTT.

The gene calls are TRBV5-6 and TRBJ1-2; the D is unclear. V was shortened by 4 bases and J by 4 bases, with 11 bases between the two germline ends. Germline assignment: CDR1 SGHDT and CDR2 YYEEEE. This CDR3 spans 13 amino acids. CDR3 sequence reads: CASSPPERYGYTF. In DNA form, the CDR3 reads TGTGCCAGCAGCCCCCCGGAGCGCTATGGCTACACCTTC.

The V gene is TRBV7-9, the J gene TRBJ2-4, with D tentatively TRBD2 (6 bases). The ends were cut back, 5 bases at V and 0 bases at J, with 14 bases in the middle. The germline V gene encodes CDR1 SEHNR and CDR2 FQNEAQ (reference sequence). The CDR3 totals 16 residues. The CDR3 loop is CASSEGTGLAKNIQYF. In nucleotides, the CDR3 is TGTGCCAGCAGCGAGGGGACTGGACTAGCCAAAAACATTCAGTACTTC.

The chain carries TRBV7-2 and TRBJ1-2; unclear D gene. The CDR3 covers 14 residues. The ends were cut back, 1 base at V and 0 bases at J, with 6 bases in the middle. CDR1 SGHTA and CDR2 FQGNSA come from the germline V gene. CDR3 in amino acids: CASSLEPANYGYTF. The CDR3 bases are TGTGCCAGCAGCTTAGAACCAGCTAACTATGGCTACACCTTC.

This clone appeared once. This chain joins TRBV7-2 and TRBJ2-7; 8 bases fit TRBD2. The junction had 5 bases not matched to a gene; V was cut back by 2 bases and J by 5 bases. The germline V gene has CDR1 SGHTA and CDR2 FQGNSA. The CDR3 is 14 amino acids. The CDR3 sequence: CASSLTGGPHEQYF. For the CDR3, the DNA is TGTGCCAGCAGCTTAACGGGAGGGCCCCACGAGCAGTACTTC.

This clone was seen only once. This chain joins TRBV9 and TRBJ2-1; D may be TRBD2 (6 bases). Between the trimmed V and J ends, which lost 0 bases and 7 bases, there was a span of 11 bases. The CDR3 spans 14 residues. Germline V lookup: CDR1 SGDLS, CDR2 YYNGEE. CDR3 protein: CASSVVGSRNEQFF. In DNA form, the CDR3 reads TGTGCCAGCAGCGTAGTCGGGAGTAGGAATGAGCAGTTCTTC. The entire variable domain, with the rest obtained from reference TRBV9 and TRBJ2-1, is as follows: DSGVTQTPKHLITATGQRVTLRCSPRSGDLSVYWYQQSLDQGLQFLIQYYNGEERAKGNILERFSAQQFPDLHSELNLSSLELGDSALYFCASSVVGSRNEQFFGPGTRLTVL.

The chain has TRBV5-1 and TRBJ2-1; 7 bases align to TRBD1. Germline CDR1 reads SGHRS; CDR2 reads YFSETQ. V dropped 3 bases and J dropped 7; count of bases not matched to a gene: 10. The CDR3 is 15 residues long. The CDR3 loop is CASSSGTVLTNEQFF. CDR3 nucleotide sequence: TGCGCCAGCAGCTCGGGGACAGTACTAACGAATGAGCAGTTCTTC.

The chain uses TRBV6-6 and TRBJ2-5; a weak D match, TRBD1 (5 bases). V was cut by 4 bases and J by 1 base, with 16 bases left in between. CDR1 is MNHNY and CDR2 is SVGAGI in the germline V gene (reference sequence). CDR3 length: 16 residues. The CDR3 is CASSWVRTHVQETQYF. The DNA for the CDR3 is TGTGCCAGCAGTTGGGTAAGGACACATGTCCAAGAGACCCAGTACTTC.

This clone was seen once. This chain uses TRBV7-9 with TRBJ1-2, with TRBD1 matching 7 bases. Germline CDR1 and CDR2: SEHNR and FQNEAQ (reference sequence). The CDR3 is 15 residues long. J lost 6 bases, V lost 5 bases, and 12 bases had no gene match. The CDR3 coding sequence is TGTGCCAGCAGCGTCACGACAGGGCAGAGTGATGGCTACACCTTC. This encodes CASSVTTGQSDGYTF. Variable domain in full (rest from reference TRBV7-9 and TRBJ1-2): DTGVSQNPRHKITKRGQNVTFRCDPISEHNRLYWYRQTLGQGPEFLTYFQNEAQLEKSRLLSDRFSAERPKGSFSTLEIQRTEQGDSAMYLCASSVTTGQSDGYTFGSGTRLTVV.

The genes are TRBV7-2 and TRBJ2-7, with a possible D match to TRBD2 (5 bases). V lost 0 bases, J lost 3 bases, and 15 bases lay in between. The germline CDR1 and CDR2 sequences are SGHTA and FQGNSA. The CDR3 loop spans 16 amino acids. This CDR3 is CASSLAGAREGYEQYF. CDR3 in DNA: TGTGCCAGCAGCTTAGCGGGAGCGAGGGAAGGCTACGAGCAGTACTTC.

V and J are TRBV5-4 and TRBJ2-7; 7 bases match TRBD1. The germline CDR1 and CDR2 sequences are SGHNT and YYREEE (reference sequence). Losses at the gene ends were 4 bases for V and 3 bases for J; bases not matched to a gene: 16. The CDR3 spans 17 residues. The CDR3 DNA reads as TGTGCCAGCAGCCCCGAGGGGGCGGCTAGCCGGGTCTACGAGCAGTACTTC. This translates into CASSPEGAASRVYEQYF.

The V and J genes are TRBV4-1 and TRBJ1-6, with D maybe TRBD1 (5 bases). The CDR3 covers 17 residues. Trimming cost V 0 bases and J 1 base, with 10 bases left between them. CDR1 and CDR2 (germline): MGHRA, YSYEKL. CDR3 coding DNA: TGCGCCAGCAGCCAAGAAGGAGGGGTATCCTATAATTCACCCCTCCACTTT. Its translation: CASSQEGGVSYNSPLHF.

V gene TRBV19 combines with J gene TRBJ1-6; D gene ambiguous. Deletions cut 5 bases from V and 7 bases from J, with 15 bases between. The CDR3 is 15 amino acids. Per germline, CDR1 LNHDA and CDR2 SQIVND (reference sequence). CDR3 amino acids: CASSVGGSANSPLHF. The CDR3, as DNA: TGTGCCAGTAGTGTGGGCGGGTCCGCAAATTCACCCCTCCACTTT.

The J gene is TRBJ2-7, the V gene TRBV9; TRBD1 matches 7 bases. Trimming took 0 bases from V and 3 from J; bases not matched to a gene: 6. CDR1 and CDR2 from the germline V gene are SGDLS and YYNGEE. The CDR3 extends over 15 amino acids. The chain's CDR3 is CASSVEGTVGYEQYF. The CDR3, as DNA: TGTGCCAGCAGCGTAGAAGGGACAGTAGGCTACGAGCAGTACTTC. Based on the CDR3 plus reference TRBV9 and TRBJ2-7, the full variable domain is DSGVTQTPKHLITATGQRVTLRCSPRSGDLSVYWYQQSLDQGLQFLIQYYNGEERAKGNILERFSAQQFPDLHSELNLSSLELGDSALYFCASSVEGTVGYEQYFGPGTRLTVT.

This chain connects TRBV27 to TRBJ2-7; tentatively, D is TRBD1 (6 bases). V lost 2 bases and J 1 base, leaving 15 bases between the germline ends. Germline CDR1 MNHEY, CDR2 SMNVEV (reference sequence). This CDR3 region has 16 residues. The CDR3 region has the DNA TGTGCCAGCAGTTTAAGGGGGTACAGGGAGTCCTACGAGCAGTACTTC. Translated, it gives CASSLRGYRESYEQYF.

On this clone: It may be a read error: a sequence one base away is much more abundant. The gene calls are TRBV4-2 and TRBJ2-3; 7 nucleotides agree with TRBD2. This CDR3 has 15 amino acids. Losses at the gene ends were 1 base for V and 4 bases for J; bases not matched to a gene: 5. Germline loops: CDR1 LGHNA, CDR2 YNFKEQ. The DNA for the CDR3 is TGTGCCAGCAGCCAAGGGAAGGCGGGAGCAGATACGCAGTATTTT. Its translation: CASSQGKAGADTQYF.

CDR3 amino acids: CASSLSSGRAFVYEQYF. The CDR3 DNA sequence: TGCGCCAGCAGCTTGTCTAGCGGGAGGGCCTTCGTCTACGAGCAGTACTTC. This chain links TRBV5-1 with TRBJ2-7; 12 bases match TRBD2. CDR3 length: 17 residues. After removal of 1 base from V and 3 bases from J, the junction contained 8 bases not matched to a gene. Germline V gene data show CDR1 as SGHRS and CDR2 as YFSETQ.

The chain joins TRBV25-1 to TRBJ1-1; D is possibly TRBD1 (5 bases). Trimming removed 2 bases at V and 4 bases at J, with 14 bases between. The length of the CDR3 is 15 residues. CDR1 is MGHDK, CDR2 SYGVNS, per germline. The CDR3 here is CASSERAGRTTEAFF. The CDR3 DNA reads TGTGCCAGCAGTGAAAGGGCAGGGCGGACCACTGAAGCTTTCTTT.

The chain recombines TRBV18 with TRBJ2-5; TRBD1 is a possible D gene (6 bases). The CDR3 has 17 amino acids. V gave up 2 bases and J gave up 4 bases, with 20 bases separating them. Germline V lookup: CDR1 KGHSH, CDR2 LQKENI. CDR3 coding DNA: TGTGCCAGCTCACCATCGGCCCGGACAGTCATACGAGAGACCCAGTACTTC. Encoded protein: CASSPSARTVIRETQYF.

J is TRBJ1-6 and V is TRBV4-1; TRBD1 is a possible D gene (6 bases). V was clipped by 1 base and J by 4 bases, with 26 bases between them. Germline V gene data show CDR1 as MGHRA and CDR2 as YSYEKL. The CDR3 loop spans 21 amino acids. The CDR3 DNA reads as TGCGCCAGCAGCCAAGTGGTTGCGGTCCCCGGGGGGCGCCCATATAATTCACCCCTCCACTTT. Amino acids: CASSQVVAVPGGRPYNSPLHF.

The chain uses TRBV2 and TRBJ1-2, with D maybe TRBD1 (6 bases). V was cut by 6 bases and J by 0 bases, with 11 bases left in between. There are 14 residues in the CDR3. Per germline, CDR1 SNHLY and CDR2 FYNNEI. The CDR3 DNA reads TGTGCCAGCAGGACCCCAGGGGCTAACTATGGCTACACCTTC. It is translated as CASRTPGANYGYTF. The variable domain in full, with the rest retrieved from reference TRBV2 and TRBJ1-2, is EPEVTQTPSHQVTQMGQEVILRCVPISNHLYFYWYRQILGQKVEFLVSFYNNEISEKSEIFDDQFSVERPDGSNFTLKIRSTKLEDSAMYFCASRTPGANYGYTFGSGTRLTVV.

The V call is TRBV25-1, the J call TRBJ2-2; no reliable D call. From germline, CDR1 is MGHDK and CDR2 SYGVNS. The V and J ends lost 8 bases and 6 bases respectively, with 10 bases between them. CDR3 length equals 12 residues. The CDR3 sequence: CASAAGPGELFF. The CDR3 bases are TGTGCCAGCGCAGCAGGCCCCGGGGAGCTGTTTTTT. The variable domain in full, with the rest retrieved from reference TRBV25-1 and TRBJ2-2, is EADIYQTPRYLVIGTGKKITLECSQTMGHDKMYWYQQDPGMELHLIHYSYGVNSTEKGDLSSESTVSRIRTEHFPLTLESARPSHTSQYLCASAAGPGELFFGEGSRLTVL.

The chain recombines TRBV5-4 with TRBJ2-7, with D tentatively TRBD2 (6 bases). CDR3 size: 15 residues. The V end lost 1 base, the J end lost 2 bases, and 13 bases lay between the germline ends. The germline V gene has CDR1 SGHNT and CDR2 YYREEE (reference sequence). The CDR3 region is CASSLMAGGTYEQYF. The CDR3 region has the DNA TGTGCCAGCAGCTTGATGGCAGGCGGGACCTACGAGCAGTACTTC. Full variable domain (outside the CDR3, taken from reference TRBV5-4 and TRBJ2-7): ETGVTQSPTHLIKTRGQQVTLRCSSQSGHNTVSWYQQALGQGPQFIFQYYREEENGRGNFPPRFSGLQFPNYSSELNVNALELDDSALYLCASSLMAGGTYEQYFGPGTRLTVT.

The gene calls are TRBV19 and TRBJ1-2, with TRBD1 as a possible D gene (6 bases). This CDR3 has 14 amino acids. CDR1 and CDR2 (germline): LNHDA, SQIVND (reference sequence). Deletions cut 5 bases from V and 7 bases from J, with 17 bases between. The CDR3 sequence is CASSFLPRQVGYTF. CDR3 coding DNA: TGTGCCAGTAGTTTTCTCCCCCGACAGGTTGGCTACACCTTC.